These 14 T cell receptor beta chains originate from one sample sequenced in a study of metastatic and nonmetastatic thyroid tumors. Patients underwent thyroid surgery, and none had received any treatment before it. With MiXCR, TCRdb reprocessed the PCR reads. The repertoire holds 21,000 or so clones, around 20% seen once, with roughly 20% in the top ten. Material for sequencing was blood. These receptors originate from a male donor with papillary thyroid cancer or a benign thyroid nodule (not recorded which). Some clones in this sample may be carry-over from other donors' samples.

Of note for this clone: A junction boundary mismatches the germline segment, possibly from a read error. The CDR3 here is CSARASGSKGSYEQYF. CDR3 coding DNA: TGCAGTGCTAGGGCTAGCGGGAGTAAAGGGTCCTATGAGCAGTACTTC. This rearrangement joins TRBV20-1 to TRBJ2-7, with TRBD2 matching over 10 bases. The CDR3 sequence is 16 residues long. The V gene's germline CDR1 is DFQATT and CDR2 SNEGSKA (reference sequence).

V usage is TRBV18 and J usage is TRBJ2-6; no clear D gene. V lost 3 bases to trimming and J lost 3 bases, with 0 bases between them. Germline V gene sequence: CDR1 KGHSH, CDR2 LQKENI. CDR3 length: 12 residues. The CDR3 is CASSPGANVLTF. CDR3 sequence (DNA): TGTGCCAGCTCACCTGGGGCCAACGTCCTGACTTTC.

This clone was detected ten times or more. This chain connects TRBV12-3 or TRBV12-4 to TRBJ2-5; no reliable D call. The CDR3 length is 14 residues. Between the trimmed V and J ends, which lost 2 bases and 2 bases, there was a span of 9 bases. The CDR3 spells CASSLRPEQETQYF. CDR3 DNA: TGTGCCAGCAGTTTAAGGCCGGAACAAGAGACCCAGTACTTC.

This clone appeared many times. The chain combines TRBV12-3 or TRBV12-4 with TRBJ1-3, with D hard to call. V was trimmed by 2 bases and J by 2 bases, leaving 7 bases between them. The CDR3 runs 14 residues. Written as DNA, the CDR3 is TGTGCCAGCAGTTTACGGCATACTGGAAACACCATATATTTT. Its protein is CASSLRHTGNTIYF.

This clone was recorded many times. This chain connects TRBV9 to TRBJ2-7; D may match TRBD1 or TRBD2 (5 bases each). V was pared by 3 bases and J by 2 bases, with 12 bases between. Germline V CDR1 and CDR2: SGDLS, YYNGEE. The CDR3 spans 14 residues. CDR3 nucleotides: TGTGCCAGCAGCGCCGGGACGATCGCCTACGAGCAGTACTTC. Its translation is CASSAGTIAYEQYF.

There are a few counts of this clone. V and J are TRBV6-2 or TRBV6-3 and TRBJ2-2; 7 bases agree with TRBD2. The CDR3 loop spans 15 amino acids. The germline CDR1 and CDR2 sequences are MNHEY and SVGEGT. V lost 6 bases and J lost 0; bases outside the gene matches: 4. The CDR3 sequence: CASSRLATNTGELFF. The CDR3 nucleotides read TGTGCCAGCAGCAGACTAGCAACGAACACCGGGGAGCTGTTTTTT.

The chain combines TRBV10-3 with TRBJ1-4, with TRBD1 matching over 8 bases. Germline V gene data show CDR1 as ENHRY and CDR2 as SYGVKD. CDR3 length: 15 amino acids. The V and J ends lost 6 bases and 10 bases, in that order; junction bases with no gene match: 13. The CDR3 DNA reads as TGTGCCATCAGAGAGGAGACAGGGGCAGTTGGAAAACTGTTTTTT. Its translation is CAIREETGAVGKLFF.

This clone was recorded at least ten times. The chain recombines TRBV20-1 with TRBJ2-5, with D possibly being TRBD2 (7 bases). There are 13 residues in the CDR3. Trimming left V 4 bases short and J 1 base short, with 10 bases between. Per the germline V gene, CDR1 is DFQATT and CDR2 is SNEGSKA (reference sequence). The CDR3 protein is CSATGGAQETQYF. For the CDR3, the DNA is TGCAGTGCTACTGGGGGGGCCCAAGAGACCCAGTACTTC.

This clone was seen many times. At one of its ends the junction is not consistent with the germline gene, which may arise from a read error. The same CDR3 is also encoded by other DNA sequences in this sample. V is TRBV3-1 and J is TRBJ1-5; possibly TRBD1 for D (5 bases). Germline V gene data show CDR1 as LGHDT and CDR2 as YNNKEL (reference sequence). There are 15 residues in the CDR3. As DNA, the CDR3 is TGCGCCAGCAGCCCCATTGGGGGACGGGGTCAGCCCCAGCATTTT. The encoded protein is CASSPIGGRGQPQHF.

This clone was seen a single time. Its ends do not fully match the called genes, so a read error is possible. At the DNA level, this CDR3 is encoded by other sequences in the same sample as well. The chain carries TRBV11-3 and TRBJ2-7; D unclear. CDR3 size: 12 residues. CDR1 SGHNT and CDR2 YENEEA come from the germline V gene. In DNA, the CDR3 is TGTGCCAGCAGCTTTAATCATGACGAGCAGTACTTT. Translated: CASSFNHDEQYF.

This clone was detected many times. This rearrangement joins TRBV9 to TRBJ1-6, with 7 bases that match TRBD1. Germline V gene data show CDR1 as SGDLS and CDR2 as YYNGEE. The V gene end was trimmed by 3 bases and the J gene end by 12 bases; junction bases not matched to a gene: 9. The CDR3 runs to 14 residues. CDR3 protein: CASSEGAGVQPLHF. In nucleotides, the CDR3 is TGTGCCAGCAGCGAGGGGGCAGGGGTCCAACCCCTCCACTTT.

In its sample, this clone was seen many times. V and J are TRBV2 and TRBJ2-2, with TRBD2 matching 9 bases. The CDR3 spans 14 residues. Trimming at V came to 8 bases and at J to 6 bases, leaving 7 bases not matched to a gene. The V gene's germline CDR1 is SNHLY and CDR2 FYNNEI. The CDR3 DNA sequence: TGTGCCAGCTCATGGACTAGCGCAGCCGGGGAGCTGTTTTTT. It encodes CASSWTSAAGELFF. The variable domain in full, completed from reference TRBV2 and TRBJ2-2, reads EPEVTQTPSHQVTQMGQEVILRCVPISNHLYFYWYRQILGQKVEFLVSFYNNEISEKSEIFDDQFSVERPDGSNFTLKIRSTKLEDSAMYFCASSWTSAAGELFFGEGSRLTVL.

Judged by abundance, this clone is medium-sized. Other DNA sequences in this specimen translate into the identical CDR3. The CDR3 here is CASRTTGTGVYQPQHF. DNA of the CDR3: TGTGCCAGCAGGACGACCGGGACAGGGGTTTATCAGCCCCAGCATTTT. The chain joins TRBV6-1 to TRBJ1-5; 10 bases fit TRBD1. The germline CDR1 and CDR2 sequences are MNHNS and SASEGT. J was trimmed by 5 bases and V by 6 bases; bases with no gene match: 10. CDR3 size: 16 residues.

The J gene is TRBJ2-1, the V gene TRBV11-2; TRBD2 matches at 10 bases. The CDR3 covers 15 residues. V dropped 1 base and J dropped 4; count of bases not matched to a gene: 1. Germline values: CDR1 SGHAT, CDR2 FQNNGV. The DNA of the CDR3 is TGTGCCAGCAGCTTAGGGACTAGCGGATACAATGAGCAGTTCTTC. It is translated as CASSLGTSGYNEQFF. Full variable domain (rest looked up from reference TRBV11-2 and TRBJ2-1): EAGVAQSPRYKIIEKRQSVAFWCNPISGHATLYWYQQILGQGPKLLIQFQNNGVVDDSQLPKDRFSAERLKGVDSTLKIQPAKLEDSAVYLCASSLGTSGYNEQFFGPGTRLTVL.